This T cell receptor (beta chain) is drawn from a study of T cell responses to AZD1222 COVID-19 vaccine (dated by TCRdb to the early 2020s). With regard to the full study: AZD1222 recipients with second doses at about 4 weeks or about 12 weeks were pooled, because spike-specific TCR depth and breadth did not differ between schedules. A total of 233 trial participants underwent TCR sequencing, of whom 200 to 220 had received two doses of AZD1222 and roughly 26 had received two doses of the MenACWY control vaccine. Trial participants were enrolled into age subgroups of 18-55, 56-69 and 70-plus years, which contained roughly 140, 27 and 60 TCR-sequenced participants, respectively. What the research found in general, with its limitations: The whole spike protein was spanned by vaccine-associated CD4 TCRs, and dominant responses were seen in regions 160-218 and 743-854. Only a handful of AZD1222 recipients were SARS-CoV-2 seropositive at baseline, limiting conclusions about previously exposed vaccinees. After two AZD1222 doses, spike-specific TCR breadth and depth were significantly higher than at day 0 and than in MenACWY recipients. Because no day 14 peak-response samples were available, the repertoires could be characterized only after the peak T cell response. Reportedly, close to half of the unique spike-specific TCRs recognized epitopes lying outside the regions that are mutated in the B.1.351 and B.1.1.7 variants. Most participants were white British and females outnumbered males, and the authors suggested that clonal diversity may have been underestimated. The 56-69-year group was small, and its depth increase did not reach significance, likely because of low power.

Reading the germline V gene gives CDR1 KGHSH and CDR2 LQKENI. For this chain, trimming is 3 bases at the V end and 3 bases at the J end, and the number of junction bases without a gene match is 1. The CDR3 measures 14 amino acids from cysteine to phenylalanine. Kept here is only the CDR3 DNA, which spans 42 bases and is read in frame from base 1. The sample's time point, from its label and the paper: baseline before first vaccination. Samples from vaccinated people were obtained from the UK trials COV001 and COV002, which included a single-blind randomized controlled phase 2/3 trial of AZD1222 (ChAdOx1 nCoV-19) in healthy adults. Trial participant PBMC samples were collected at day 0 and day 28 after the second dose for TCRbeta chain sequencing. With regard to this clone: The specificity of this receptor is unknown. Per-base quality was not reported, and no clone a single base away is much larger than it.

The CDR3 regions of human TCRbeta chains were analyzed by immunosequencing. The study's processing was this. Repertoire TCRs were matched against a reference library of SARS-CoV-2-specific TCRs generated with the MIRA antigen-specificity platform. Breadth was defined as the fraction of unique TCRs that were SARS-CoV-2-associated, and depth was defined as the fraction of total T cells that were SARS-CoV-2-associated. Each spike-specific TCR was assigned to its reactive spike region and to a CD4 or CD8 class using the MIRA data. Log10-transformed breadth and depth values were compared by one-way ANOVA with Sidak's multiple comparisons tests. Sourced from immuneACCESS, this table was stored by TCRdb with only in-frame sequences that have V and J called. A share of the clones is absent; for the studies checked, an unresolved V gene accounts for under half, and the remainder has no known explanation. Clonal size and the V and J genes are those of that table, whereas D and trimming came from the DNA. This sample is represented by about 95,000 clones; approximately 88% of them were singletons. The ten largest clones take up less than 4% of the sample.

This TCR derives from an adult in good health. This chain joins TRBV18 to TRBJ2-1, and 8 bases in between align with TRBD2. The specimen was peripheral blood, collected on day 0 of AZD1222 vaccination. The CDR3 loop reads CASSPSGGYNEQFF. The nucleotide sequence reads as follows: TGTGCCAGCTCACCGAGCGGGGGCTACAATGAGCAGTTCTTC.